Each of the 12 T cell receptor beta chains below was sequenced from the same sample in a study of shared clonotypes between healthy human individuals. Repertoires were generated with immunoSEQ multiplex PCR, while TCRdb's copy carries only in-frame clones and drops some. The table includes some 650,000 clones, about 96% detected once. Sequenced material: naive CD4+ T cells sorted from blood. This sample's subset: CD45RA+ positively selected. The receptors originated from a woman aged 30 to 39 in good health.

CDR3 bases: TGTGCCAGCAGCTTGAAGCGGGACTCCTACAATGAGCAGTTCTTC. Protein: CASSLKRDSYNEQFF. The chain has TRBV5-4 and TRBJ2-1; 7 positions agree with TRBD2. This CDR3 is built from 15 residues. The V segment lost 1 base and the J segment 0 bases; nucleotides outside the gene matches: 1. Germline V gene lookup returns CDR1 SGHNT and CDR2 YYREEE (reference sequence).

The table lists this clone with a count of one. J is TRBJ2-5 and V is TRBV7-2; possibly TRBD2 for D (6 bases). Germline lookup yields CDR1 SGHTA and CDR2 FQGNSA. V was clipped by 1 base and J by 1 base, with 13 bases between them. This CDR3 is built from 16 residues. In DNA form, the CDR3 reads TGTGCCAGCAGCTTAGGTCTAGCGAAGAGCCAAGAGACCCAGTACTTC. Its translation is CASSLGLAKSQETQYF.

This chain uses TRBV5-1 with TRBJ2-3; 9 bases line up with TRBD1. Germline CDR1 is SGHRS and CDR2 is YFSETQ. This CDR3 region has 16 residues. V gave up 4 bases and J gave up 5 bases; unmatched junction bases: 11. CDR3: CASSLPPMTGGDTQYF. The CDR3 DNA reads TGCGCCAGCAGCCTACCTCCCATGACAGGGGGAGATACGCAGTATTTT.

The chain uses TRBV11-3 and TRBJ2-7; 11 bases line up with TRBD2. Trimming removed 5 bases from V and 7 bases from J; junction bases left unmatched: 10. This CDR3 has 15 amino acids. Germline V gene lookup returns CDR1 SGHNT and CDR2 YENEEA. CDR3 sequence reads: CASSRTSGLSGEQYF. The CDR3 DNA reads TGTGCCAGCAGCCGGACTAGCGGGCTTAGCGGGGAGCAGTACTTC.

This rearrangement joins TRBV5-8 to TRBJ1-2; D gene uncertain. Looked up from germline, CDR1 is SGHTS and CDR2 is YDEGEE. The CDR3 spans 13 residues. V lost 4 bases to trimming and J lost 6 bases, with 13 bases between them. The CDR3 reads CASSQVPKDGYTF. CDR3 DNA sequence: TGTGCCAGCAGCCAAGTGCCCAAGGATGGCTACACCTTC.

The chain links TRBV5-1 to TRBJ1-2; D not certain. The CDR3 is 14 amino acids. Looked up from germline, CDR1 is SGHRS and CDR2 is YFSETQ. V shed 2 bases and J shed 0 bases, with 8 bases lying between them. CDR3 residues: CASSLRSTNYGYTF. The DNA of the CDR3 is TGCGCCAGCAGCTTAAGGTCCACTAACTATGGCTACACCTTC.

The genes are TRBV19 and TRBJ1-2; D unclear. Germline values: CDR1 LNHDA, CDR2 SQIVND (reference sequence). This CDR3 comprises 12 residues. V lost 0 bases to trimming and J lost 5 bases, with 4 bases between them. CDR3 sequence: CASSIERYGYTF. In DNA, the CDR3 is TGTGCCAGTAGTATAGAAAGATATGGCTACACCTTC.

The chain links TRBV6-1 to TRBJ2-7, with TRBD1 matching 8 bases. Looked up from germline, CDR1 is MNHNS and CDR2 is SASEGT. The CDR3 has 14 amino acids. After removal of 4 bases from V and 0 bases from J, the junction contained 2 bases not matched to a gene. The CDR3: CASSGQGFSYEQYF. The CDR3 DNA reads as TGTGCCAGCAGTGGACAGGGGTTCTCCTACGAGCAGTACTTC.

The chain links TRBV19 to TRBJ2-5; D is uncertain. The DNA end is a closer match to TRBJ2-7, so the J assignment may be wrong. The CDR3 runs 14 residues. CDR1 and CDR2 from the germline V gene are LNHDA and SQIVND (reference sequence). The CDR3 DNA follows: TGTGCCAGTAGTTCTCTGACTGGCAGCGACGAGCAGTACTTC. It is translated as CASSSLTGSDEQYF.

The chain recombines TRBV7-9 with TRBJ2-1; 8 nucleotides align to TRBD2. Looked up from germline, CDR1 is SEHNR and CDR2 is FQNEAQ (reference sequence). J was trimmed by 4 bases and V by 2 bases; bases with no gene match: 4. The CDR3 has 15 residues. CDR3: CASSLLAGLYNEQFF. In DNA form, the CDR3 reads TGTGCCAGCAGCTTATTAGCGGGGCTTTACAATGAGCAGTTCTTC.

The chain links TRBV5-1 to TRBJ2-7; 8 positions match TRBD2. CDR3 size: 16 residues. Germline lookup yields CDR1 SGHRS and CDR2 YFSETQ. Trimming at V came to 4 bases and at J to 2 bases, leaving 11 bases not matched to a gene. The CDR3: CASSPERGPTPYEQYF. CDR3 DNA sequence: TGCGCCAGCAGCCCGGAGCGGGGGCCGACACCCTACGAGCAGTACTTC.

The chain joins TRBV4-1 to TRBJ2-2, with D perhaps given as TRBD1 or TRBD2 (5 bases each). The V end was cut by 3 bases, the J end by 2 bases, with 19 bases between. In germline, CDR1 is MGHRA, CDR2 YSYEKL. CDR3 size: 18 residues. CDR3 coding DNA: TGCGCCAGCAGCCAGTACCAAACCGGGACGGGCAACACCGGGGAGCTGTTTTTT. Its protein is CASSQYQTGTGNTGELFF.